One sample yielded the 7 T cell receptor beta chains listed below, sequenced in a study of cytomegalovirus exposure and HLA in healthy donors. In the PCR, 60 Vbeta and 13 Jbeta primers were used. The protocol was immunoSEQ multiplex PCR, while the TCRdb copy is restricted to in-frame clones and leaves out a portion. This sample yields around 170,000 clones, of which approximately 88% are seen a single time; roughly 2.6% belongs to the top ten. Sequenced sample: PBMCs. Receptors originate from a woman in her fifties or sixties in good health and CMV-seropositive.

V gene TRBV27 combines with J gene TRBJ2-6, with TRBD1 matching over 8 bases. The CDR3 is made up of 16 amino acids. CDR1 is MNHEY, CDR2 SMNVEV, per germline (reference sequence). Trimming took 1 base from V and 2 from J; bases not matched to a gene: 1. The CDR3 DNA reads as TGTGCCAGCAGTTTATACAGGGGGGCTGGGGCCAACGTCCTGACTTTC. Residues: CASSLYRGAGANVLTF.

This chain connects TRBV4-2 to TRBJ2-7, with D possibly matching TRBD1 (5 bases). The V and J ends lost 0 bases and 4 bases respectively, with 13 bases between them. CDR1 is LGHNA and CDR2 is YNFKEQ in the germline V gene. The CDR3 is made up of 15 amino acids. CDR3 in amino acids: CASSQDDRGEYEQYF. The CDR3 coding sequence is TGTGCCAGCAGCCAAGACGACAGAGGAGAATACGAGCAGTACTTC.

The chain combines TRBV2 with TRBJ1-5; the match to TRBD1 covers 8 bases. Trimming cost V 1 base and J 0 bases; bases outside gene matches: 11. The CDR3 has 19 amino acids. The germline CDR1 and CDR2 sequences are SNHLY and FYNNEI. The CDR3 sequence: CASSEDGQGLFYSNQPQHF. In DNA form, the CDR3 reads TGTGCCAGCAGTGAAGATGGACAGGGTTTATTTTATAGCAATCAGCCCCAGCATTTT.

This chain joins TRBV10-3 and TRBJ2-7; 9 bases align to TRBD1. Per the germline V gene, CDR1 is ENHRY and CDR2 is SYGVKD. The CDR3 runs to 11 residues. V gave up 9 bases and J gave up 7 bases; unmatched junction bases: 4. CDR3 in amino acids: CAIGQGSEQYF. CDR3 bases: TGTGCCATAGGACAGGGGAGTGAGCAGTACTTC.

CDR3 nucleotide sequence: TGTGCCAGCAGTACACCGGACAGGCCGGGAAAACTGTTTTTT. Its protein is CASSTPDRPGKLFF. The chain employs TRBV6-6 and TRBJ1-4; TRBD1 aligns across 7 bases. Trimming removed 5 bases from V and 10 bases from J; junction bases left unmatched: 10. The CDR3 is made up of 14 amino acids. Per germline, CDR1 MNHNY and CDR2 SVGAGI (reference sequence).

The rearrangement links TRBV6-1 to TRBJ1-1; 10 bases are shared with TRBD1. This CDR3 has 17 residues. V trimming: 3 bases; J trimming: 0 bases; junction bases outside the gene matches: 7. Germline assignment: CDR1 MNHNS and CDR2 SASEGT. The CDR3 bases are TGTGCCAGCAGTGACAGGACAGGGGGTCTCATGAACACTGAAGCTTTCTTT. Translation: CASSDRTGGLMNTEAFF.

Of note for this clone: A read error may produce the germline difference seen at one junction end. The genes are TRBV7-9 and TRBJ2-5; D not resolved. CDR3 size: 12 residues. The germline gives CDR1 SEHNR, CDR2 FQNEAQ (reference sequence). Here the CDR3 DNA reads TGTTCCAGCAGCCCCCGGGAAGAGACCCAGTACTTC. It codes for CSSSPREETQYF.